Listed below are T cell receptor beta chains from one sample, sequenced in a study of blood T cell repertoires in COVID-19. The data were produced by immunoSEQ multiplex PCR, yet TCRdb's version contains in-frame clones alone and is incomplete. Among some 350,000 clones listed, about 89% were seen once. Sequencing used PBMCs or T cells enriched from blood (not recorded which). The receptors originated from a woman in her 30s who had recovered from COVID-19. Each CDR3 is given without its conserved first and last residue.

CDR3 | V
ASSPRGFNEKLF | TRBV27
ASSLGVAAGWYNEQF | TRBV7-8
ASARRNTGELF | TRBV6-5
ASRSGGETEAF | TRBV28
ASTNSSFYGYT | TRBV6-1
ASSSRQTRRGLNEQF | TRBV5-4
ASLPGRRGEETQY | TRBV2
ASRLTGSSGANVLT | TRBV5-5
ASSSPDRGRTTEAF | TRBV7-9
ASRRGAGDTGELF | TRBV3-1/TRBV3-2
ASSLDTTGQGSRGTEAF | TRBV7-9
ASSFPGGGYEQY | TRBV6-6
ASSFTGGHQPQH | TRBV27
ASRPRAGGTDEQF | TRBV3-1/TRBV3-2
ASSVDPHRGNTEAF | TRBV9
ASTLDRVETEAF | TRBV2
SVLQSSGGELF | TRBV29-1
ASSSFLQGFTNEKLF | TRBV27
ASSLDSGAGYNEKLF | TRBV5-5
ASSGHRVSYNSPLH | TRBV21-1
ASSTGQPSSYEQY | TRBV19
ASHWTGEDGYT | TRBV19
ATSGGSGNTIY | TRBV24-1
ASSQKPRGPEGVWLYT | TRBV4-2
ASSQLAGEETQY | TRBV4-1
ASSSPTGEKLF | TRBV12-3/TRBV12-4
ASSPPSGGGNEQF | TRBV18
ASRRTGNTEAF | TRBV2
ASSLVRTGGAGGYT | TRBV7-6
ASSEVGGSYEQY | TRBV6-1
ASSQVGQGARGYT | TRBV4-1
ASSLAGTEETQY | TRBV7-2
ASSVGRGNYGYT | TRBV9
ASLFRENEKLF | TRBV2
ASSLDWNTGELF | TRBV14
ASSPRGLLNTGELF | TRBV4-3
ASSPRIGTADSPLH | TRBV4-1
ASSSQVNYGYT | TRBV11-2
ATSRGGGANEKLF | TRBV15
ASSQEAARGNTIY | TRBV4-3
ASSPRQGRDGYT | TRBV3-1/TRBV3-2
ASSFKGGEETQY | TRBV5-1
ASSEQGAEAF | TRBV6-1
ASSYPGETDQPQH | TRBV6-2/TRBV6-3
ASSPRLGMWSGNTIY | TRBV3-1/TRBV3-2
ASSQAVLASTDTQY | TRBV4-1
ASSSRGHAKNIQY | TRBV5-1
SVVAVYGYT | TRBV20-1
ASSDGTGGSYQPQH | TRBV7-8
ASSTVAGGKETQY | TRBV19